A single T cell receptor beta chain is shown here with its context. There is no known antigen for this receptor. Base qualities are not at hand, and no much larger clone is one base apart. From cysteine to phenylalanine, the CDR3 is 15 amino acids long. Kept here is only the CDR3 DNA, which spans 45 bases and is read in frame from base 1. The germline V gene encodes CDR1 SGHDT and CDR2 YYEEEE. V was cut back by 4 bases and J by 0 bases, leaving a gap of 8 bases between them. This sample was included in a study of memory CD4+ T cells and cytomegalovirus serostatus (dated by TCRdb to about 2019). General notes on the study: The cohort comprised around 35 healthy Belgian adults, 9 CMV seropositive and some 25 CMV seronegative. To replicate a published TCR-based CMV serostatus classifier, the researchers sequenced the CD4+ memory TCRbeta repertoires of a Belgian cohort whose cytomegalovirus serostatus was known. What the study reported, not specific to this receptor: The original-framework classifier achieved a median bootstrapped AUC of 0.95 with a 95% CI of 0.76-1.00 on the Belgian cohort. Results were interpreted as suggesting that the CMV-associated TCR signature is largely present in the CD4+ memory repertoire. For predicting CMV serostatus, the median bootstrapped AUC was approximately 0.96 using the original framework and 0.91 using a US-trained random forest. Among the approximately 160 previously reported CMV-associated TCRbeta sequences, approximately 70 showed up in the CD4+ memory repertoires, with each one found in between one and five individuals. Only CD4+CD45RO+ memory cells were sequenced, unlike the original study, which covered naive and memory CD4+ and CD8+ populations.

The Quick-DNA Microprep Kit was used to extract genomic DNA from the sorted cells. Amplification of TCRbeta DNA was done with the immunoSEQ hsTCRbeta kit, following the protocol from the manufacturer. An Illumina MiSeq instrument was used to sequence the TCRbeta libraries. For the original study's pipeline: Following removal of out-of-frame sequences, around 2,300,000 distinct TCRbeta sequences were retained, with an average of roughly 70,000 per individual. Each individual was scored by the count of about 150 previously reported CMV-associated TCRbeta sequences and the total productive distinct TCRbeta count. A beta-binomial model was reimplemented in Python, and random forests from scikit-learn, run with default parameters, were trained on data from the US cohort. On the Belgian cohort, classifier performance was reported as the median AUC, along with percentile confidence intervals, across 10,000 bootstrap iterations. TCRdb took over this immuneACCESS table, retaining in-frame rearrangements with V and J assigned. Such tables are incomplete; in checked studies, under half of the missing clones stem from an unresolved V gene, and the remainder is unexplained. The V and J calls and clone size are taken from that table; D and trimming were inferred from the DNA. The sample table shows fewer than 50,000 clones, and over 60% are seen once. 1.1% of the sample belongs to the ten largest clones.

Single viable CD3+CD4+CD8-CD45RO+ cells were sorted as memory CD4+ T cells on a FACSAria II. To determine CMV serostatus, a Roche Elecsys assay was used that detects serum IgG against CMV pp150, pp28, p38 and p52. Following thawing, total CD4+ T cells were enriched through positive selection using CD4 magnetic microbeads. The samples came from a separate study whose specific focus was interrogating the CD4+ T cell memory repertoire. Peripheral blood mononuclear cells were isolated and cryopreserved according to standard operating procedures, and serum was kept at -80 degrees C. The staining relied on CD3-PerCP (BW264/56), CD4-APC (RPA-T4), CD45RO-PE (UCHT1) and CD8-Pacific Orange (3B5) antibodies, and Sytox blue was used to exclude non-viable cells.

Input material: memory CD4+ T cells from blood. This TCR was recovered from an adult in good health and CMV-seronegative. The chain was built from TRBV5-6 and TRBJ2-6; the D segment may tentatively be TRBD1 or TRBD2, each giving 5 matched bases. The CDR3 reads as follows: CASSPGLSGANVLTF. The DNA sequence reads TGTGCCAGCAGCCCGGGGCTCTCTGGGGCCAACGTCCTGACTTTC.